The rows below give T cell receptor beta chains drawn from one sample of a study of T-cell reconstitution after alpha-beta-depleted transplantation in children. TCRdb processed the PCR reads anew with MiXCR; each CDR3 protein has one entry. The sample has 210,000 or so distinct CDR3 sequences; roughly 9% are singletons. Here the sequenced sample was PBMCs from the stem cell graft donor, taken from the stem cell graft. The receptors originated from a human donor who donated a stem cell graft to a child with acute lymphoblastic leukemia. Both conserved end residues are part of each CDR3. Each record gives: V gene, J gene, D gene, CDR3 protein. D genes are given only for firm matches.

V: TRBV5-1
J: TRBJ1-1
D: .
CDR3: CASSLERGTSTEAFF

V: TRBV14
J: TRBJ1-5
D: .
CDR3: CASSQDRGLSNQPQHF

V: TRBV5-6
J: TRBJ1-1
D: .
CDR3: CASSLFGNTEAFF

V: TRBV29-1
J: TRBJ1-4
D: .
CDR3: CSVLSGVRPTNEKLFF

V: TRBV5-1
J: TRBJ1-5
D: .
CDR3: CASSLENFDQPQHF

V: TRBV10-3
J: TRBJ2-3
D: TRBD2
CDR3: CAISETSGGARGTDTQYF

V: TRBV3-1
J: TRBJ1-3
D: .
CDR3: CASSQGTGPGNTIYF

V: TRBV5-6
J: TRBJ2-3
D: .
CDR3: CASSGPGTAKDTQYF

V: TRBV5-1
J: TRBJ2-5
D: .
CDR3: CASSPGVLQETQYF

V: TRBV5-1
J: TRBJ1-2
D: TRBD1
CDR3: CASSVLGQGYGYTF

V: TRBV10-3
J: TRBJ1-4
D: .
CDR3: CAISESHASNEKLFF

V: TRBV5-1
J: TRBJ2-5
D: TRBD1
CDR3: CASSKTGQDRETQYF

V: TRBV6-6
J: TRBJ2-5
D: TRBD2
CDR3: CASSLRNLKNSGGLGKTQYF

V: TRBV5-1
J: TRBJ1-1
D: TRBD1
CDR3: CASSLLDRGDTEAFF

V: TRBV6-5
J: TRBJ1-2
D: .
CDR3: CASSYEGDYGYTF

V: TRBV20-1
J: TRBJ2-1
D: .
CDR3: CSAPGVNEQFF

V: TRBV5-1
J: TRBJ2-1
D: TRBD2
CDR3: CASSISGSSYNEQFF

V: TRBV6-6
J: TRBJ2-2
D: .
CDR3: CASTSVGELFF

V: TRBV7-8
J: TRBJ2-4
D: .
CDR3: CASSLTLRVGNIQYF

V: TRBV7-9
J: TRBJ1-6
D: .
CDR3: CASSFYRRDHSPLHF

V: TRBV5-1
J: TRBJ1-6
D: TRBD1
CDR3: CASSEKTAGQVDFRYNSPLHF

V: TRBV15
J: TRBJ2-5
D: .
CDR3: CATSRVRETQYF

V: TRBV7-2
J: TRBJ2-5
D: TRBD2
CDR3: CASSYSRGGQETQYF

V: TRBV6-2/TRBV6-3
J: TRBJ2-7
D: .
CDR3: CASSYPSGVSETYEQYF

V: TRBV29-1
J: TRBJ2-7
D: TRBD1
CDR3: CSAGPGQGVEQYF

V: TRBV20-1
J: TRBJ2-3
D: .
CDR3: CSLGWTSSTDTQYF

V: TRBV20-1
J: TRBJ2-5
D: TRBD2
CDR3: CSAFRTSGVQETQYF

V: TRBV6-1
J: TRBJ2-7
D: TRBD1
CDR3: CASSADGQGASEQYF

V: TRBV6-5
J: TRBJ1-6
D: .
CDR3: CASSYNRVQVPLHF

V: TRBV9
J: TRBJ2-1
D: TRBD2
CDR3: CASSEAGLLHF

V: TRBV5-1
J: TRBJ2-7
D: TRBD2
CDR3: CASKGPGGYEQYF

V: TRBV12-3/TRBV12-4
J: TRBJ1-2
D: .
CDR3: CASSRDGWSNGYTF

V: TRBV12-5
J: TRBJ2-2
D: .
CDR3: CASGLVRVEEGRGLIGELFF

V: TRBV27
J: TRBJ1-1
D: .
CDR3: CASSLVSVWVRTEAFF

V: TRBV9
J: TRBJ2-1
D: .
CDR3: CASSVPPQGRSYNEQFF

V: TRBV11-2
J: TRBJ1-5
D: TRBD1
CDR3: CASSLNNRDRGNQPQHF

V: TRBV20-1
J: TRBJ1-5
D: .
CDR3: CSARGAGLGGNQPQHF

V: TRBV7-2
J: TRBJ2-7
D: TRBD1
CDR3: CASSPAGQGATYEQYF

V: TRBV5-1
J: TRBJ1-1
D: TRBD1
CDR3: CASSLVNRGFPSSLNTEAFF

V: TRBV12-3/TRBV12-4
J: TRBJ1-1
D: .
CDR3: CASGLRDTEAFF

V: TRBV4-1
J: TRBJ2-5
D: .
CDR3: CASSQVDGGQTQYF

V: TRBV18
J: TRBJ2-1
D: TRBD2
CDR3: CASSEGLAGKNEQFF

V: TRBV5-5
J: TRBJ2-7
D: TRBD1
CDR3: CASSRTGGPYEQYF

V: TRBV30
J: TRBJ2-1
D: .
CDR3: CAWSVQVSYNEQFF

V: TRBV5-1
J: TRBJ1-6
D: .
CDR3: CASSLGGAGEYSPLHF

V: TRBV12-3/TRBV12-4
J: TRBJ2-7
D: .
CDR3: CASTQSGGQDGYEQYF

V: TRBV20-1
J: TRBJ2-3
D: TRBD2
CDR3: CSASYVASGGLTDTQYF

V: TRBV5-5
J: TRBJ2-1
D: TRBD2
CDR3: CASSILAGDYNEQFF

V: TRBV5-4
J: TRBJ2-3
D: TRBD2
CDR3: CASKLAASTDTQYF

V: TRBV20-1
J: TRBJ2-3
D: TRBD2
CDR3: CSAFAGTSGESTQYF

V: TRBV7-9
J: TRBJ1-2
D: .
CDR3: CASSPVGTYGYTF

V: TRBV20-1
J: TRBJ1-3
D: .
CDR3: CSARDWPGQGSGNTIYF

V: TRBV5-1
J: TRBJ1-1
D: .
CDR3: CASSLDTLNTEAFF